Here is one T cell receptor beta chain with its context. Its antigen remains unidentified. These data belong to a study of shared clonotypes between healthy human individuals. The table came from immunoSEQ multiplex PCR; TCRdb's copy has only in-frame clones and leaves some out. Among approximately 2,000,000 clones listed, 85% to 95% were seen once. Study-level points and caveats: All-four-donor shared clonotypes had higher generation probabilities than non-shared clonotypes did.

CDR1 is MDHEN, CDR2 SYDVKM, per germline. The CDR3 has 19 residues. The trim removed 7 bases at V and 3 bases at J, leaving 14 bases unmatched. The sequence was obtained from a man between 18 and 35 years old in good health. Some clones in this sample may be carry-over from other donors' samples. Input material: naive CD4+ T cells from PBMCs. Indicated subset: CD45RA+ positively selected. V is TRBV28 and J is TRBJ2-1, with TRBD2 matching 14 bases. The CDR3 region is CASTSPGTSGSVSYNEQFF. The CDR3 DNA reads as TGTGCCAGCACCTCCCCCGGGACTAGCGGGAGTGTCAGCTACAATGAGCAGTTCTTC.